The rows below give T cell receptor beta chains drawn from one sample of a study of OX40 agonist ivuxolimab in advanced cancers. Produced via immunoSEQ multiplex PCR; TCRdb's table is partial and in-frame only. Counted here are 65,000 to 75,000 clones, around 84% occurring once; the ten biggest clones make up approximately 6.3%. Material: CD4+ or CD8+ T cells sorted from blood, obtained in a trial of the OX40 agonist ivuxolimab. The receptors come from an adult with an advanced solid tumor such as melanoma, head and neck, liver or kidney cancer. The CDR3 runs from the conserved cysteine through the conserved F or W. The order of the fields is J gene, V gene, clone size, D gene, CDR3 protein, CDR3 DNA. A D gene is named only where the DNA matches it firmly. Some rows have no size entry. The others give once, few or many, or a class for an expanded clone.

j_call: TRBJ1-4
v_call: TRBV4-1
clone_size: .
d_call: .
cdr3_aa: CASSQEPGMVNEKLFF
cdr3_nt: TGCGCCAGCAGCCAAGAACCGGGGATGGTTAATGAAAAACTGTTTTTT

j_call: TRBJ2-7
v_call: TRBV18
clone_size: .
d_call: TRBD2
cdr3_aa: CASARAIAGAPYEQYF
cdr3_nt: TGTGCCAGCGCAAGAGCTATAGCGGGGGCTCCCTACGAGCAGTACTTC

j_call: TRBJ1-2
v_call: TRBV28
clone_size: .
d_call: .
cdr3_aa: CASSLRGRAPPADGYTF
cdr3_nt: TGTGCCAGCAGTTTAAGGGGCAGGGCCCCCCCGGCGGATGGCTACACCTTC

j_call: TRBJ2-3
v_call: TRBV7-3
clone_size: .
d_call: .
cdr3_aa: CASSLISSVDTQYF
cdr3_nt: TGTGCCAGCAGCTTAATTTCTAGCGTGGATACGCAGTATTTT

j_call: TRBJ1-4
v_call: TRBV7-2
clone_size: .
d_call: TRBD1
cdr3_aa: CASSLAGQRGEKLFF
cdr3_nt: TGTGCCAGCAGCTTAGCGGGACAGAGGGGGGAAAAACTGTTTTTT

j_call: TRBJ2-2
v_call: TRBV27
clone_size: .
d_call: TRBD1
cdr3_aa: CASSPDREPGELFF
cdr3_nt: TGTGCCAGCAGTCCGGACAGGGAACCCGGGGAGCTGTTTTTT

j_call: TRBJ1-4
v_call: TRBV25-1
clone_size: few
d_call: .
cdr3_aa: CASSAGTDEKLFF
cdr3_nt: TGTGCCAGCAGTGCCGGGACCGATGAAAAACTGTTTTTT

j_call: TRBJ1-2
v_call: TRBV19
clone_size: .
d_call: TRBD1
cdr3_aa: CASRADRASGYTF
cdr3_nt: TGTGCCAGTAGGGCCGACAGGGCGTCTGGCTACACCTTC

j_call: TRBJ2-7
v_call: TRBV7-2
clone_size: few
d_call: .
cdr3_aa: CASRDSSGPEEQYF
cdr3_nt: TGTGCCAGCAGAGATTCCTCGGGGCCCGAAGAGCAGTACTTC

j_call: TRBJ1-4
v_call: TRBV2
clone_size: .
d_call: .
cdr3_aa: CASKPGDFDEKLFF
cdr3_nt: TGTGCCAGCAAACCCGGGGACTTTGATGAAAAACTGTTTTTT

j_call: TRBJ2-3
v_call: TRBV30
clone_size: .
d_call: TRBD2
cdr3_aa: CAWRPLAGVTDTQYF
cdr3_nt: TGTGCCTGGAGACCACTAGCGGGGGTCACAGATACGCAGTATTTT

j_call: TRBJ1-5
v_call: TRBV19
clone_size: .
d_call: .
cdr3_aa: CASSNQGNQPQHF
cdr3_nt: TGTGCCAGTAGTAACCAGGGTAATCAGCCCCAGCATTTT

j_call: TRBJ1-5
v_call: TRBV6-6
clone_size: .
d_call: .
cdr3_aa: CASSSRQGVKPQHF
cdr3_nt: TGTGCCAGCAGTTCTCGGCAGGGAGTCAAACCCCAGCATTTT

j_call: TRBJ1-4
v_call: TRBV28
clone_size: .
d_call: .
cdr3_aa: CASKQAGSNEKLFF
cdr3_nt: TGTGCCAGCAAACAGGCGGGGAGTAATGAAAAACTGTTTTTT

j_call: TRBJ1-5
v_call: TRBV28
clone_size: .
d_call: TRBD1
cdr3_aa: CASSLGQDNQPQHF
cdr3_nt: TGTGCCAGCAGTCTAGGACAGGACAATCAGCCCCAGCATTTT

j_call: TRBJ2-3
v_call: TRBV10-1
clone_size: .
d_call: TRBD1
cdr3_aa: CASSGTGAATDTQYF
cdr3_nt: TGCGCCAGCAGTGGGACAGGGGCCGCCACAGATACGCAGTATTTT

j_call: TRBJ2-1
v_call: TRBV2
clone_size: once
d_call: .
cdr3_aa: CASSSQRSSYNEQFF
cdr3_nt: TGTGCCAGCAGTTCGCAGCGGAGCTCCTACAATGAGCAGTTCTTC

j_call: TRBJ1-2
v_call: TRBV10-3
clone_size: .
d_call: .
cdr3_aa: CAISESGRSIYGYTF
cdr3_nt: TGTGCCATCAGTGAGTCGGGCCGTAGTATCTATGGCTACACCTTC

j_call: TRBJ2-1
v_call: TRBV19
clone_size: .
d_call: .
cdr3_aa: CASMESSYNEQFF
cdr3_nt: TGTGCCAGTATGGAGAGCTCCTACAATGAGCAGTTCTTC

j_call: TRBJ1-1
v_call: TRBV7-8
clone_size: once
d_call: TRBD1
cdr3_aa: CASSFDRDRPMNTEAFF
cdr3_nt: TGTGCCAGCAGCTTCGACAGGGACAGACCCATGAACACTGAAGCTTTCTTT

j_call: TRBJ2-1
v_call: TRBV27
clone_size: .
d_call: .
cdr3_aa: CASSPPRPSSYNEQFF
cdr3_nt: TGTGCCAGCAGTCCTCCTCGCCCGAGCTCCTACAATGAGCAGTTCTTC

j_call: TRBJ2-3
v_call: TRBV4-1
clone_size: .
d_call: TRBD2
cdr3_aa: CASASGRAGGSYTDTQYF
cdr3_nt: TGCGCCAGCGCCAGCGGTAGAGCGGGGGGGTCTTACACAGATACGCAGTATTTT

j_call: TRBJ1-4
v_call: TRBV6-1
clone_size: .
d_call: TRBD1
cdr3_aa: CASSGQGASLNEKLFF
cdr3_nt: TGTGCCAGCAGTGGACAGGGGGCGAGCCTCAATGAAAAACTGTTTTTT

j_call: TRBJ2-2
v_call: TRBV18
clone_size: .
d_call: TRBD2
cdr3_aa: CASSPPGLAANTGELFF
cdr3_nt: TGTGCCAGCTCACCACCGGGACTAGCGGCAAACACCGGGGAGCTGTTTTTT

j_call: TRBJ1-5
v_call: TRBV5-4
clone_size: .
d_call: TRBD1
cdr3_aa: CASSSGQGEAQPQHF
cdr3_nt: TGTGCCAGCAGCTCTGGACAGGGGGAGGCTCAGCCCCAGCATTTT

j_call: TRBJ1-1
v_call: TRBV18
clone_size: once
d_call: TRBD1
cdr3_aa: CASSSGQSDTEAFF
cdr3_nt: TGTGCCAGCTCATCGGGACAGTCGGACACTGAAGCTTTCTTT

j_call: TRBJ1-4
v_call: TRBV19
clone_size: few
d_call: .
cdr3_aa: CATRMGDTKLFF
cdr3_nt: TGTGCCACCAGAATGGGGGATACCAAACTGTTTTTT

j_call: TRBJ2-3
v_call: TRBV7-3
clone_size: .
d_call: .
cdr3_aa: CASSDSGPDTQYF
cdr3_nt: TGTGCCAGCAGCGACAGCGGCCCAGATACGCAGTATTTT

j_call: TRBJ2-1
v_call: TRBV5-6
clone_size: .
d_call: TRBD2
cdr3_aa: CASSGLAGVLNEQFF
cdr3_nt: TGTGCCAGCAGCGGTCTAGCGGGGGTCTTAAATGAGCAGTTCTTC

j_call: TRBJ1-1
v_call: TRBV10-3
clone_size: .
d_call: .
cdr3_aa: CASEQDRRTEAFF
cdr3_nt: TGTGCCAGCGAACAAGACAGACGCACTGAAGCTTTCTTT

j_call: TRBJ2-5
v_call: TRBV5-1
clone_size: .
d_call: .
cdr3_aa: CASSLTPLAGRQETQYF
cdr3_nt: TGCGCCAGCAGCTTGACCCCCTTGGCCGGCAGGCAAGAGACCCAGTACTTC

j_call: TRBJ2-7
v_call: TRBV30
clone_size: .
d_call: .
cdr3_aa: CAWSVPSLPEQYF
cdr3_nt: TGTGCCTGGAGTGTACCTTCCCTGCCCGAGCAGTACTTC

j_call: TRBJ1-4
v_call: TRBV6-1
clone_size: .
d_call: .
cdr3_aa: CASTEQAGDEKLFF
cdr3_nt: TGTGCCAGCACTGAACAGGCGGGGGATGAAAAACTGTTTTTT

j_call: TRBJ1-1
v_call: TRBV15
clone_size: .
d_call: .
cdr3_aa: CATSGSLRAEAFF
cdr3_nt: TGTGCCACCAGCGGATCCCTAAGGGCTGAAGCTTTCTTT

j_call: TRBJ2-2
v_call: TRBV10-1
clone_size: .
d_call: .
cdr3_aa: CASSSGGANTGELFF
cdr3_nt: TGCGCCAGCAGCTCTGGCGGAGCGAACACCGGGGAGCTGTTTTTT

j_call: TRBJ1-5
v_call: TRBV27
clone_size: .
d_call: .
cdr3_aa: CASSFSGQPQHF
cdr3_nt: TGTGCCAGCAGTTTCAGTGGTCAGCCCCAGCATTTT

j_call: TRBJ1-4
v_call: TRBV28
clone_size: .
d_call: .
cdr3_aa: CASTLGRGWATNEKLFF
cdr3_nt: TGTGCCAGCACCCTGGGGAGGGGGTGGGCGACTAATGAAAAACTGTTTTTT

j_call: TRBJ1-1
v_call: TRBV29-1
clone_size: .
d_call: .
cdr3_aa: CSGSGTLRTEAFF
cdr3_nt: TGCAGCGGATCCGGGACATTAAGGACCGAAGCTTTCTTT

j_call: TRBJ2-5
v_call: TRBV5-6
clone_size: once
d_call: .
cdr3_aa: CASSKPEYQETQYF
cdr3_nt: TGTGCCAGCAGCAAACCCGAGTACCAAGAGACCCAGTACTTC

j_call: TRBJ1-5
v_call: TRBV2
clone_size: .
d_call: TRBD1
cdr3_aa: CASSDGQGGSQPQHF
cdr3_nt: TGTGCCAGCAGTGACGGACAGGGGGGCTCTCAGCCCCAGCATTTT

j_call: TRBJ1-1
v_call: TRBV6-1
clone_size: .
d_call: TRBD1
cdr3_aa: CASSIQGQGVTEAFF
cdr3_nt: TGTGCCAGCAGTATTCAAGGACAGGGTGTCACTGAAGCTTTCTTT

j_call: TRBJ2-5
v_call: TRBV5-1
clone_size: few
d_call: TRBD1
cdr3_aa: CASSDPGQQETQYF
cdr3_nt: TGCGCCAGCAGCGACCCGGGACAGCAAGAGACCCAGTACTTC

j_call: TRBJ1-2
v_call: TRBV5-1
clone_size: once
d_call: .
cdr3_aa: CASSAVMGDGYTF
cdr3_nt: TGCGCCAGCAGCGCAGTGATGGGAGATGGCTACACCTTC

j_call: TRBJ2-3
v_call: TRBV9
clone_size: .
d_call: TRBD2
cdr3_aa: CASSPSLLSGGARDTQYF
cdr3_nt: TGTGCCAGCAGCCCCTCCCTTTTAAGCGGGGGGGCCCGAGATACGCAGTATTTT

j_call: TRBJ2-1
v_call: TRBV7-2
clone_size: .
d_call: TRBD2
cdr3_aa: CASSQYSGISNNEQFF
cdr3_nt: TGTGCCAGCAGCCAATACAGCGGGATCAGCAACAATGAGCAGTTCTTC

j_call: TRBJ2-7
v_call: TRBV11-2
clone_size: .
d_call: .
cdr3_aa: CASSFSSREQPEQYF
cdr3_nt: TGTGCCAGCAGCTTTAGTTCCCGGGAGCAGCCCGAGCAGTACTTC

j_call: TRBJ1-1
v_call: TRBV9
clone_size: .
d_call: TRBD1
cdr3_aa: CASSGQGRAFF
cdr3_nt: TGTGCCAGCAGCGGACAGGGTAGAGCTTTCTTT

j_call: TRBJ2-2
v_call: TRBV4-1
clone_size: few
d_call: .
cdr3_aa: CASSLIGLQGGIISRGELFF
cdr3_nt: TGCGCCAGCAGCCTTATCGGATTACAGGGGGGGATAATCTCCCGTGGGGAGCTGTTTTTT

j_call: TRBJ2-5
v_call: TRBV18
clone_size: .
d_call: TRBD1
cdr3_aa: CASSLGQGAWETQYF
cdr3_nt: TGTGCCAGCAGTTTAGGACAGGGGGCTTGGGAGACCCAGTACTTC

j_call: TRBJ2-7
v_call: TRBV27
clone_size: once
d_call: TRBD1
cdr3_aa: CASSAGQGHPQPNYEQYF
cdr3_nt: TGTGCCAGCAGCGCGGGACAGGGTCACCCTCAACCCAACTACGAGCAGTACTTC

j_call: TRBJ1-4
v_call: TRBV10-3
clone_size: .
d_call: .
cdr3_aa: CAISRTADNEKLFF
cdr3_nt: TGTGCCATCAGTAGGACGGCTGATAATGAAAAACTGTTTTTT

j_call: TRBJ1-1
v_call: TRBV6-5
clone_size: .
d_call: TRBD1
cdr3_aa: CASSYGTGQGTEAFF
cdr3_nt: TGTGCCAGCAGTTACGGGACAGGGCAAGGCACTGAAGCTTTCTTT

j_call: TRBJ1-5
v_call: TRBV5-1
clone_size: .
d_call: .
cdr3_aa: CASRRDTNQPQHF
cdr3_nt: TGCGCCAGCAGACGGGACACCAATCAGCCCCAGCATTTT

j_call: TRBJ2-7
v_call: TRBV30
clone_size: few
d_call: .
cdr3_aa: CALGHYEQYF
cdr3_nt: TGTGCCCTGGGACACTACGAGCAGTACTTC

j_call: TRBJ2-7
v_call: TRBV28
clone_size: .
d_call: .
cdr3_aa: CASSLSLGPVYEQYF
cdr3_nt: TGTGCCAGCAGTTTATCGCTAGGGCCCGTGTACGAGCAGTACTTC

j_call: TRBJ2-4
v_call: TRBV7-8
clone_size: .
d_call: .
cdr3_aa: CASSWGATGIQYF
cdr3_nt: TGTGCCAGCAGCTGGGGCGCGACGGGCATTCAGTACTTC

j_call: TRBJ1-1
v_call: TRBV6-1
clone_size: .
d_call: .
cdr3_aa: CASSEWGRGYTEAFF
cdr3_nt: TGTGCCAGCAGTGAATGGGGTAGGGGGTACACTGAAGCTTTCTTT

j_call: TRBJ2-5
v_call: TRBV27
clone_size: .
d_call: .
cdr3_aa: CASSFRPTDQETQYF
cdr3_nt: TGTGCCAGCAGTTTTCGCCCGACGGACCAAGAGACCCAGTACTTC